This T cell receptor (beta chain) derives from a study of blood T cell repertoires in COVID-19. The CDR3 sequence is 13 residues long. Trimming shortened V by 5 bases and J by 1 base, and 8 bases separated the two germline ends. In germline, CDR1 is PRHDT, CDR2 FYEKMQ (reference sequence). This clone was seen just once. Clones were read by immunoSEQ multiplex PCR, and TCRdb kept only the in-frame ones, dropping some. There are over 75,000 clones in the sample; 79% occur only once, and around 11% lies in the top ten. V is TRBV13 and J is TRBJ1-2; a possible D gene is TRBD1 (6 bases). Sequencing was done on a sample of peripheral blood. This receptor was taken from a man between 65 and 85 years old with acute or convalescent COVID-19. The chain's CDR3 is CASSRQDNYGYTF. For the CDR3, the DNA is TGTGCCAGCAGCCGACAGGATAACTATGGCTACACCTTC.